This TCR beta chain stems from a study of early T cells in non-severe SARS-CoV-2 infection. About the study: Sequencing input comprised bulk RNA from unsorted whole blood; chain pairing was not available. Regarding the study as a whole: VDJdb-based matching was biased toward anti-spike CD8 responses and missed private and CD4 specificities.

Individual cDNA molecules were tagged with unique molecular identifiers, the study reported. TCRdb ran MiXCR on the 5' RACE reads and lists one entry per CDR3 protein. The sample has around 55,000 distinct CDR3 sequences; 15% are singletons. Trimming shortened V by 5 bases and J by 9 bases, and 14 bases separated the two germline ends. This CDR3 has 13 residues. Germline values: CDR1 SEHNR, CDR2 FQNEAQ (reference sequence). Concerning this clonotype itself: Its target is not known.

This clonotype was obtained from an adult who was a healthcare worker with PCR-confirmed SARS-CoV-2 infection or an uninfected control (not recorded which). Sample: whole blood, taken at baseline. The gene calls are TRBV7-9 and TRBJ2-1; the D gene is possibly TRBD2 (5 bases). The CDR3 sequence: CASSRGLAREQFF. Written as DNA, the CDR3 is TGTGCCAGCAGCCGAGGACTGGCGCGTGAGCAGTTCTTC.